This T cell receptor beta chain was sequenced during a study of regulatory T cells in long-lasting Graves disease. Study results and limitations: Exclusively peripheral blood, rather than thyroid tissue, was studied. More public clonotypes were shared by persistent patients (about 3,000) than by new patients (fewer than 1,000). TCR diversity in persistent Graves' patients was below that of newly diagnosed ones.

iRepertoire HTBI primers and Arm-PCR of CDR3 regions built TCR beta libraries. TCRdb ran MiXCR on the multiplex PCR reads and lists one entry per CDR3 protein. The sample contains about 470,000 distinct CDR3 sequences, about 20% of which appear only once. This clonotype was seen only a few times. What it recognizes is unknown. With a much larger clone just one base away, this may be a read error. Regarding time point: persistent/refractory GD, antithyroid drugs over 5 years with positive TRAb. The TCR library was prepared using RNA isolated from PBMCs. The CDR3 totals 15 residues. CDR1 is MDHEN and CDR2 is SYDVKM in the germline V gene.

The gene calls are TRBV28 and TRBJ2-7; 8 bases line up with TRBD2. The input for sequencing was peripheral blood mononuclear cells (PBMCs), taken when the disease was refractory, from a patient treated with antithyroid drugs. This clonotype originated in a female donor with Graves disease. This CDR3 is CASRRGLGVSYEQHF. CDR3 DNA: TGTGCCAGCAGACGGGGACTAGGGGTTTCCTACGAGCAGCACTTC.